Listed below are T cell receptor beta chains from one sample, sequenced in a study of blood T cell repertoires in COVID-19. Sequencing was performed with immunoSEQ multiplex PCR; in TCRdb, only in-frame clones are kept and a portion is missing. This table has around 150,000 clones, roughly 91% appearing once. The sample comprised peripheral blood. These receptors originate from a woman in her forties or fifties with acute or convalescent COVID-19. CDR3s include the opening cysteine and the closing phenylalanine or tryptophan. Fields, in order: D gene, clone size, CDR3 length, V gene, J gene, CDR3 DNA, CDR3 protein. D genes are given only for firm matches. A row's size may be missing; if present it is once, few, many or a size class.

D gene: TRBD1; clone size: .; CDR3 length: 15; V gene: TRBV7-3; J gene: TRBJ1-1; CDR3 DNA: TGTGCCAGCAGTTCTCCGGGACAGGGGGCTACTGAAGCTTTCTTT; CDR3 protein: CASSSPGQGATEAFF
D gene: TRBD1; clone size: .; CDR3 length: 14; V gene: TRBV6-2/TRBV6-3; J gene: TRBJ1-2; CDR3 DNA: TGTGCCAGCAGTTACGGACAGGGGAGTTATGGCTACACCTTC; CDR3 protein: CASSYGQGSYGYTF
D gene: TRBD1; clone size: .; CDR3 length: 16; V gene: TRBV28; J gene: TRBJ2-3; CDR3 DNA: TGTGCCAGCAGTGGTTTCTCGGGACAGGAATACGATACGCAGTATTTT; CDR3 protein: CASSGFSGQEYDTQYF
D gene: TRBD2; clone size: .; CDR3 length: 14; V gene: TRBV19; J gene: TRBJ2-3; CDR3 DNA: TGTGCCAGTAGGACTAGCGGATACACAGATACGCAGTATTTT; CDR3 protein: CASRTSGYTDTQYF
D gene: TRBD1; clone size: .; CDR3 length: 15; V gene: TRBV6-5; J gene: TRBJ2-1; CDR3 DNA: TGTGCCTGCCACAGGGGTGGGGCCTTTGGGAATGAGCAGTTCTTC; CDR3 protein: CACHRGGAFGNEQFF
D gene: .; clone size: once; CDR3 length: 13; V gene: TRBV29-1; J gene: TRBJ1-1; CDR3 DNA: TGCAGCGTTGAAGGGCAGGCGAACACTGAAGCTTTCTTT; CDR3 protein: CSVEGQANTEAFF
D gene: TRBD1; clone size: .; CDR3 length: 14; V gene: TRBV18; J gene: TRBJ1-6; CDR3 DNA: TGTGCCAGCTCATACGCAGGGGGTGATTCACCCCTCCACTTT; CDR3 protein: CASSYAGGDSPLHF
D gene: .; clone size: .; CDR3 length: 14; V gene: TRBV5-1; J gene: TRBJ2-2; CDR3 DNA: TGCGCCAGCAGCTTGCAGGGGACGACCGGGGAGCTGTTTTTT; CDR3 protein: CASSLQGTTGELFF
D gene: TRBD1; clone size: .; CDR3 length: 15; V gene: TRBV28; J gene: TRBJ2-7; CDR3 DNA: TGTGCCAGCAGTTCTCGGGGACAGGGCGTAACCGAGCAGTACTTC; CDR3 protein: CASSSRGQGVTEQYF
D gene: .; clone size: .; CDR3 length: 15; V gene: TRBV5-1; J gene: TRBJ1-5; CDR3 DNA: TGCGCCAGCAGCTTGGGAACCGACACTCATCAGCCCCAGCATTTT; CDR3 protein: CASSLGTDTHQPQHF
D gene: TRBD2; clone size: .; CDR3 length: 13; V gene: TRBV27; J gene: TRBJ2-5; CDR3 DNA: TGTGCCAGCAGAGCCGGCGGGGGAGAGACCCAGTACTTC; CDR3 protein: CASRAGGGETQYF
D gene: TRBD2; clone size: .; CDR3 length: 15; V gene: TRBV7-3; J gene: TRBJ2-1; CDR3 DNA: TGTGCCAGCAGTTGGACTAGCGCCAATTACAATGAGCAGTTCTTC; CDR3 protein: CASSWTSANYNEQFF
D gene: .; clone size: .; CDR3 length: 13; V gene: TRBV14; J gene: TRBJ1-5; CDR3 DNA: TGTGCCAGCAGCCAGACACAGTATCAGCCCCAGCATTTT; CDR3 protein: CASSQTQYQPQHF
D gene: TRBD1; clone size: once; CDR3 length: 15; V gene: TRBV4-1; J gene: TRBJ1-5; CDR3 DNA: TGCGCCAGCAGCCAGACGGACAGGGACCGTCAGCCCCAGCATTTT; CDR3 protein: CASSQTDRDRQPQHF
D gene: TRBD2; clone size: once; CDR3 length: 14; V gene: TRBV6-4; J gene: TRBJ2-1; CDR3 DNA: TGTGCCAGCAGTGACAGCGGGGGTTACAATGAGCAGTTCTTC; CDR3 protein: CASSDSGGYNEQFF
D gene: .; clone size: .; CDR3 length: 12; V gene: TRBV30; J gene: TRBJ2-7; CDR3 DNA: TGTGCCTGGAGTGCTCAGGGGCGCGGGCAGTACTTC; CDR3 protein: CAWSAQGRGQYF
D gene: .; clone size: .; CDR3 length: 12; V gene: TRBV7-9; J gene: TRBJ2-5; CDR3 DNA: TGTGCCAGCAGCTTAATACAAGAGACCCAGTACTTC; CDR3 protein: CASSLIQETQYF
D gene: TRBD1; clone size: .; CDR3 length: 14; V gene: TRBV6-2/TRBV6-3; J gene: TRBJ2-7; CDR3 DNA: TGTGCCAGCAGTTACCGGGGACAGCCCTACGAGCAGTACTTC; CDR3 protein: CASSYRGQPYEQYF
D gene: .; clone size: .; CDR3 length: 13; V gene: TRBV28; J gene: TRBJ1-5; CDR3 DNA: TGTGCCAGCAGTCCTACAGGGTTACAGCCCCAGCATTTT; CDR3 protein: CASSPTGLQPQHF